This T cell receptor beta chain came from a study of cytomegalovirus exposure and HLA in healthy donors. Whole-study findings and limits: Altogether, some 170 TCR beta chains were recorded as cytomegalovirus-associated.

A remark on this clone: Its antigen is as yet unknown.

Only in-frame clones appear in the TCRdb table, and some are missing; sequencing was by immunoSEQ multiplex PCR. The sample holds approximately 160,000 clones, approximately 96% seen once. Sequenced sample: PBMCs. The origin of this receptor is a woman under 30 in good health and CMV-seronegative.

In DNA form, the CDR3 reads TGTGCCAGCAGCTTAGTGGCAGGGCAGGGCTACACCTTC. Amino acids: CASSLVAGQGYTF. V usage is TRBV7-2 and J usage is TRBJ1-2; tentatively, D is TRBD1 (5 bases). Germline assignment: CDR1 SGHTA and CDR2 FQGNSA. This CDR3 is 13 amino acids long. V lost 1 base to trimming and J lost 8 bases, with 11 bases between them.